This T cell receptor (beta chain) was identified during a study of long-term antiretroviral therapy in people with HIV. Study-level results: HIV repertoires showed narrower CDR3 length ranges than controls.

At survey level, the immunoSEQ assay was run in its v3.0 version. Target depth was roughly 35,000-55,000 T-cell genomes per sample. Assay: immunoSEQ multiplex PCR; the TCRdb copy retains only in-frame clones and omits some. Of about 29,000 clones listed, about 85% are singletons. The CDR3 is made up of 15 amino acids. Trimming removed 4 bases at V and 7 bases at J, with 17 bases between. Germline V CDR1 and CDR2: LNHDA, SQIVND (reference sequence). Comment on this clone: Its antigen is not known.

This material consisted of unsorted PBMCs, taken approximately 5 years before starting antiretroviral therapy. This TCR was sampled from a man in his fifties with HIV. The chain combines TRBV19 with TRBJ1-5; possible D gene TRBD1, 6 bases. CDR3 sequence (DNA): TGTGCCAGTAGTACCCCTTTGACAGGCGGACAGCCCCAGCATTTT. Translated, it gives CASSTPLTGGQPQHF.